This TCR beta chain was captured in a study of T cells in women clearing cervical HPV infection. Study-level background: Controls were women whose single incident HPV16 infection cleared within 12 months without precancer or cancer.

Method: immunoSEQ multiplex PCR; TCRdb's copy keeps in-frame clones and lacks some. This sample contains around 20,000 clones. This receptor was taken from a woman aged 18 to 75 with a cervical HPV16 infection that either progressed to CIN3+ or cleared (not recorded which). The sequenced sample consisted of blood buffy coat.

CDR3 in amino acids: CASSRPGQMNTEAFF. CDR3 bases read: TGTGCCAGCAGCCGACCGGGACAGATGAACACTGAA. The chain links TRBV5-4 to TRBJ1-1, with 7 bases aligning to TRBD1. The read falls 3 residues short of the CDR3 end, and the missing part is taken from the germline J gene. The CDR3 runs 15 residues. CDR1 SGHNT and CDR2 YYREEE come from the germline V gene (reference sequence). V was clipped by 4 bases and J by 0 bases; unmatched bases: 6.